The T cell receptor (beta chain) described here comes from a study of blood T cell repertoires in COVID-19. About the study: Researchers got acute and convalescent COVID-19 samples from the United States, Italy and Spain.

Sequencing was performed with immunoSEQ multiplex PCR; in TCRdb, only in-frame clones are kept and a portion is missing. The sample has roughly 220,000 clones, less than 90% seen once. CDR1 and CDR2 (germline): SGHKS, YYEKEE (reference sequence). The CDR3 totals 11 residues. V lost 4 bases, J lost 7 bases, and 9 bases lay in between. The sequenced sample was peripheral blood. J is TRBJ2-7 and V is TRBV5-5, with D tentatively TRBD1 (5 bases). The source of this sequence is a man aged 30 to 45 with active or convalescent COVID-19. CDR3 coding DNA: TGTGCCAGCAGCGGGGCCCTGGAGCAGTACTTC. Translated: CASSGALEQYF.